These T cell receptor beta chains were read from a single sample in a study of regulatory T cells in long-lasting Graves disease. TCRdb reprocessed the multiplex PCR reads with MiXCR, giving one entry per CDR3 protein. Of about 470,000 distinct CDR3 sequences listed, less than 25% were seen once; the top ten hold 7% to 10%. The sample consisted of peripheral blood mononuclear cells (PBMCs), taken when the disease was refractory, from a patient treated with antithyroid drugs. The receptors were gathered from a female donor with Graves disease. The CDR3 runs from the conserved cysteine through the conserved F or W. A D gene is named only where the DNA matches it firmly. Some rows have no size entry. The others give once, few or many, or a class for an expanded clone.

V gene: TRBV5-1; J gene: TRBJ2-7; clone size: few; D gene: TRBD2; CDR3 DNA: TGCGCCAGCAGCTTGGAGGCTAGCGGGGTAATCTACGAGCAGTACTTC; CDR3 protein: CASSLEASGVIYEQYF
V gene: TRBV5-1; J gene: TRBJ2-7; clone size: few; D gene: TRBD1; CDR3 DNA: TGCGCCAGACACCACCGGGACAGGGGCCATGAGCAGTACTTC; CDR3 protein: CARHHRDRGHEQYF
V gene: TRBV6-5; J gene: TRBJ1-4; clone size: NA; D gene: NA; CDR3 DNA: TGTGCCAGCAGTTACCCCGCCCCGGACTACCCAAATGAAAAACTGTTTTTT; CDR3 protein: CASSYPAPDYPNEKLFF
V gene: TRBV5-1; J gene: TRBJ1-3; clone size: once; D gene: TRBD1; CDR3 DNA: TGCGCCAGCAGCGCGGGACAGCCTGGAAACACCATATATTTT; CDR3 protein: CASSAGQPGNTIYF
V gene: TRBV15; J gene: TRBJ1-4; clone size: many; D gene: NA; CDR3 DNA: TGTGCCACCAGCAGAGAGGACCGTGATTCTAATGAAAAACTGTTTTTT; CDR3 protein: CATSREDRDSNEKLFF
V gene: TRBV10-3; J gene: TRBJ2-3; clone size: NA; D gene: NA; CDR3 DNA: TGTGCCAGCAGGGGAAGCCGGGAACGGACAGATACGCAGTATTTT; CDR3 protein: CASRGSRERTDTQYF
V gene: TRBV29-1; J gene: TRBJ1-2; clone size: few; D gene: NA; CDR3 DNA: TGCAGCGCCGTCGGGATCTGGGGGAGTGGCTACACCTTC; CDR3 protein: CSAVGIWGSGYTF
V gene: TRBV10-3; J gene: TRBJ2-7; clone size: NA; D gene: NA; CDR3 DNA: TGTGCCATCAGTGGGCGACAGGCCGGCTACGAGCAGTACTTC; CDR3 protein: CAISGRQAGYEQYF
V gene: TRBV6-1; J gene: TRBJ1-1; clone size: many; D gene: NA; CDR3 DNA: TGTGCCAGCAGTACCCGTTACAAGAAGAACACTGAAGCTTTCTTT; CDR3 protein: CASSTRYKKNTEAFF
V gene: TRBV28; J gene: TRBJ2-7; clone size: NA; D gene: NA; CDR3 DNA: TGTGCCAGCAGCCGGGACAATCCCTACGAGCAGTACTTC; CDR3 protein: CASSRDNPYEQYF
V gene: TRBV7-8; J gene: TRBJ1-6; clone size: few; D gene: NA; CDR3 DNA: TGTGCCAGCAGCTTCCGGGACACTCAAGTGTCACCCCTCCACTTT; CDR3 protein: CASSFRDTQVSPLHF
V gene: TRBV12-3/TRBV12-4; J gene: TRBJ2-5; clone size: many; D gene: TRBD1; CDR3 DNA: TGTGCCAGCAGTTTCCGGACAGGCGATCAAGAGACCCAGTACTTC; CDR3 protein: CASSFRTGDQETQYF
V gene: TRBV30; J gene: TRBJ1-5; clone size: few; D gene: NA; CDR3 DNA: TGTGCCTGGAGTGCGGGAGACAGGCTCAATCAGCCCCAGCATTTT; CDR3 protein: CAWSAGDRLNQPQHF
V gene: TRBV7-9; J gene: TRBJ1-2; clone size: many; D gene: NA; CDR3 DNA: TGTGCCAGCAGCTTAGCGCGCGAGGGGACCTATGGCTACACCTTC; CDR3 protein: CASSLAREGTYGYTF
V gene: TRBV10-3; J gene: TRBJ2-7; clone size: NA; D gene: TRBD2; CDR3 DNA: TGTGCCATCAGGGGGGGGGTCTACGAGCAGTACTTC; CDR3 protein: CAIRGGVYEQYF
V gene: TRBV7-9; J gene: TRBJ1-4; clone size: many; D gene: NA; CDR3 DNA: TGTGCCAGCAGCGTGGGACGGACTAATGAAAAACTGTTTTTT; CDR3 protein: CASSVGRTNEKLFF
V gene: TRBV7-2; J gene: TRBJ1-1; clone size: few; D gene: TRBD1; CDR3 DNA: TGTGCCAGCAGCCACCAGGACAGGGGAAACACTGAAGCTTTCTTT; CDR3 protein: CASSHQDRGNTEAFF
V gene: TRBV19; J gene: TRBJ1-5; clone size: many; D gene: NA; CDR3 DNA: TGTGCCAGTAGTATAGATCTGTATCAGCCCCAGCATTTT; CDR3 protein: CASSIDLYQPQHF
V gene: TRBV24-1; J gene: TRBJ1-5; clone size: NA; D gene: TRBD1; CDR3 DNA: TGTGCCACCAGTGACCCAACTGGGGACAGGCGCAATCAGCCCCAGCATTTT; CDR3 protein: CATSDPTGDRRNQPQHF
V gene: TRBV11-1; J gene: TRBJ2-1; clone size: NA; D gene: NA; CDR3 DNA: TGTGCCAGCAGCCGTCCGGGACAAGGTGGAAATGAGCAGTTCTTC; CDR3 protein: CASSRPGQGGNEQFF
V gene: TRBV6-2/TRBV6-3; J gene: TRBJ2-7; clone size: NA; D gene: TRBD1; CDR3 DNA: TGTGCCAGCAGTTACTCCGCAGGGGGCGAGCAGTACTTC; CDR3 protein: CASSYSAGGEQYF
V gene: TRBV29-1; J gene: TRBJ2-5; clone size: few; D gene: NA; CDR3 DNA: TGCAGCCTTCAGAGGGGCCAAGAGACCCAGTACTTC; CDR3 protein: CSLQRGQETQYF
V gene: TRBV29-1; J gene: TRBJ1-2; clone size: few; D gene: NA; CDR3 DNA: TGCAGCGTTGAAGCTGTGCGGGGCTATGGCTACACCTTC; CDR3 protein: CSVEAVRGYGYTF
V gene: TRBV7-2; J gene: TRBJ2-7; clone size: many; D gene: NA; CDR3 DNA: TGTGCCAGCAGCTTAGACCTTACAGGCACCTACGAGCAGTACTTC; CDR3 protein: CASSLDLTGTYEQYF
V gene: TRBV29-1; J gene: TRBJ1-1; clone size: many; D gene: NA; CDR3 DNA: TGCAGCGTCACCCTCGGGGGAACGCTCGCTTTCTTT; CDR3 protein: CSVTLGGTLAFF
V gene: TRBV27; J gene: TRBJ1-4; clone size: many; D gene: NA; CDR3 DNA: TGTGCCAGCAGTTTCGTCAGCGGAGGAGAGCTGTTTTTT; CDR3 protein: CASSFVSGGELFF
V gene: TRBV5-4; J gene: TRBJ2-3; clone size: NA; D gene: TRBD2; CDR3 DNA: TGTGCCAGCAGCTTGTCTGGACTAGCGGGAGAAGATACGCAGTATTTT; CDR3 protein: CASSLSGLAGEDTQYF
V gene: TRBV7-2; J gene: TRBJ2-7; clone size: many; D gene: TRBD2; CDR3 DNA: TGTGCCAGCAGCTTTCTAGCGGGAGGGGCCTACGAGCAGTACTTC; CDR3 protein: CASSFLAGGAYEQYF
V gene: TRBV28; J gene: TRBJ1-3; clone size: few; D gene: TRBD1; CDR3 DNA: TGTGCCAGCAGTGGGACAGGGTACTCTGGAAACACCATATATTTT; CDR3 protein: CASSGTGYSGNTIYF
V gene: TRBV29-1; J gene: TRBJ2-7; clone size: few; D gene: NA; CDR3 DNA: TGCAGCGTTGAAGGACTCCCCTACGAGCAGTACTTC; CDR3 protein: CSVEGLPYEQYF
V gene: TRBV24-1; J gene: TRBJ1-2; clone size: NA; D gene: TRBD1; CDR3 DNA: TGTGCCACCAGTGACCCGGGACAGGCCGGCTACACCTTC; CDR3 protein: CATSDPGQAGYTF